Following are 23 T cell receptor beta chains from one sample sequenced in a study of T cells in Graves' hyperthyroidism and ophthalmopathy. It was RNA transcripts that yielded the amplified TCR beta CDR3 regions. First-round RT-PCR with HTBI primers amplified the TCR CDR3 region. TCRdb passed the multiplex PCR reads through MiXCR, listing each CDR3 protein once. Of 600,000 to 650,000 distinct CDR3 sequences in the sample, less than 25% were seen once. Material for sequencing was blood. The receptors come from a man aged 25-40 years with Graves' ophthalmopathy.

This clonotype was seen a handful of times. The rearrangement uses TRBV4-1 and TRBJ1-2; TRBD1 might be the D (6 bases). Between the trimmed V and J ends, which lost 1 base and 2 bases, there was a span of 26 bases. Germline V gives CDR1 MGHRA, CDR2 YSYEKL. The length of the CDR3 is 20 residues. The CDR3 region is CASSQVVSAGWGAENYGYTF. In DNA form, the CDR3 reads TGCGCCAGCAGCCAAGTTGTGTCCGCCGGGTGGGGGGCAGAAAACTATGGCTACACCTTC.

The CDR3 is CASSQGIVETGANVLTF. Here the CDR3 DNA reads TGTGCCAGCAGCCAAGGGATAGTGGAAACTGGGGCCAACGTCCTGACTTTC. The chain links TRBV14 to TRBJ2-6; the D is unclear. V was trimmed by 1 base and J by 2 bases, leaving 12 bases between them. This CDR3 comprises 17 residues. CDR1 SGHDN and CDR2 FVKESK come from the germline V gene.

This clonotype appeared many times. This chain joins TRBV2 and TRBJ1-1, with 7 bases identical to TRBD1. This CDR3 has 16 residues. Per germline, CDR1 SNHLY and CDR2 FYNNEI. Trimming took 6 bases from V and 0 from J; bases not matched to a gene: 10. In DNA, the CDR3 is TGTGCCAGCAGGGATACAGGGGTAGTCATGAACACTGAAGCTTTCTTT. It codes for CASRDTGVVMNTEAFF.

The chain has TRBV20-1 and TRBJ2-7; 7 bases fit TRBD2. The end of the DNA is better explained by TRBJ2-1, so the J call may be wrong. From germline, CDR1 is DFQATT and CDR2 SNEGSKA (reference sequence). The CDR3 is 14 residues long. DNA for the CDR3: TGCAGTGCTAGTCGAGCGGGAACCGACTACGAGCAGTTCTTC. Protein: CSASRAGTDYEQFF.

This clonotype showed up many times. The genes are TRBV12-3 or TRBV12-4 and TRBJ1-5; D gene uncertain. The CDR3 length is 15 residues. V was clipped by 3 bases and J by 1 base, with 10 bases between them. Here the CDR3 DNA reads TGTGCCAGCAGTTTCGCGGGAGGGAGCAATCAGCCCCAGCATTTT. This gives the protein CASSFAGGSNQPQHF.

In this sample, this clonotype turned up a few times. The V gene is TRBV10-3, the J gene TRBJ2-3, with a possible D match to TRBD2 (7 bases). V was shortened by 9 bases and J by 2 bases, with 15 bases between the two germline ends. CDR3 length equals 14 residues. Germline assignment: CDR1 ENHRY and CDR2 SYGVKD. CDR3 in amino acids: CAIGGRGTTDTQYF. DNA for the CDR3: TGTGCCATAGGGGGGAGGGGGACCACAGATACGCAGTATTTT.

This clonotype was counted many times. This chain connects TRBV11-2 to TRBJ2-3; no clear D. This CDR3 is built from 15 residues. From germline, CDR1 is SGHAT and CDR2 FQNNGV. Trimming removed 1 base at V and 2 bases at J, with 10 bases between. Here the CDR3 reads CASSLVGSPTDTQYF. The CDR3 region has the DNA TGTGCCAGCAGCTTAGTTGGGTCCCCCACAGATACGCAGTATTTT.

This clonotype was recorded at least ten times. In DNA, the CDR3 is TGCAGTGCGTCCGGGACAGGCAATCAGCCCCAGCATTTT. Amino acid sequence: CSASGTGNQPQHF. The rearrangement joins TRBV20-1 to TRBJ1-5; TRBD1 matches 7 bases. V lost 6 bases to trimming and J lost 2 bases; unmatched junction nucleotides: 4. The CDR3 has 13 amino acids. The germline V gene has CDR1 DFQATT and CDR2 SNEGSKA (reference sequence).

J is TRBJ2-3 and V is TRBV20-1; 8 bases are shared with TRBD2. Germline values: CDR1 DFQATT, CDR2 SNEGSKA (reference sequence). V lost 5 bases and J lost 3; bases outside the gene matches: 16. The CDR3 runs 17 residues. In DNA form, the CDR3 reads TGCAGTGCTTCCCACGGGTATCGAGCGGGAGTTACAGATACGCAGTATTTT. Protein sequence: CSASHGYRAGVTDTQYF.

This clonotype was observed many times. The rearrangement uses TRBV20-1 and TRBJ2-7; TRBD2 agrees at 7 bases. CDR1 and CDR2 (germline): DFQATT, SNEGSKA (reference sequence). The V segment lost 3 bases and the J segment 6 bases; nucleotides outside the gene matches: 11. The CDR3 contains 14 residues. The CDR3 spells CSASWVAGVAEQYF. The CDR3 region has the DNA TGCAGTGCTAGCTGGGTGGCGGGAGTGGCCGAGCAGTACTTC.

This clonotype was counted many times. The chain carries TRBV30 and TRBJ1-4; D is undetermined. The V end lost 0 bases, the J end lost 0 bases, and 11 bases lay between the germline ends. The CDR3 consists of 16 residues. Germline V lookup: CDR1 GTSNPN, CDR2 SVGIG (reference sequence). CDR3 sequence (DNA): TGTGCCTGGAGTGTAGGTGGTGTTGCAACTAATGAAAAACTGTTTTTT. This translates into CAWSVGGVATNEKLFF.

This chain joins TRBV5-8 and TRBJ1-2; the match to TRBD1 covers 9 bases. Germline V gene sequence: CDR1 SGHTS, CDR2 YDEGEE. The V segment lost 0 bases and the J segment 5 bases; nucleotides outside the gene matches: 5. The CDR3 has 15 amino acids. CDR3 bases: TGTGCCAGCAGCTTGGCCGGGACAGGGTTTTATGGCTACACCTTC. Its translation: CASSLAGTGFYGYTF.

This clonotype was counted between two and nine times. V usage is TRBV6-2 or TRBV6-3 and J usage is TRBJ1-3; the D gene is possibly TRBD1 (5 bases). Trimming removed 5 bases from V and 2 bases from J, with 16 bases in between. CDR3 length: 16 residues. Germline V gene data show CDR1 as MNHEY and CDR2 as SVGEGT. The CDR3 region is CASSRRGTVPGNTIYF. The CDR3 coding sequence is TGTGCCAGCAGTCGCCGGGGGACGGTACCTGGAAACACCATATATTTT.

The chain has TRBV29-1 and TRBJ2-3; the match to TRBD2 covers 7 bases. The germline V gene has CDR1 SQVTM and CDR2 ANQGSEA. The CDR3 covers 14 residues. The V and J ends lost 3 bases and 1 base, in that order; junction bases with no gene match: 4. Here the CDR3 reads CSVDFAGGTDTQYF. In DNA form, the CDR3 reads TGCAGCGTTGATTTCGCGGGGGGCACAGATACGCAGTATTTT.

This clonotype was counted a few times. J is TRBJ2-1 and V is TRBV4-3; perhaps TRBD2 as D (5 bases). Germline-derived CDR1 and CDR2 are LGHNA and YSLEER. Trimming left V 3 bases short and J 0 bases short, with 15 bases between. The CDR3 extends over 17 amino acids. The CDR3 spells CASSHRGFLSSYNEQFF. CDR3 DNA: TGCGCCAGCAGCCATCGAGGGTTTCTGAGCTCCTACAATGAGCAGTTCTTC.

The chain recombines TRBV20-1 with TRBJ1-3; D call uncertain. Germline-derived CDR1 and CDR2 are DFQATT and SNEGSKA (reference sequence). There are 13 residues in the CDR3. The V end lost 1 base, the J end lost 0 bases, and 4 bases lay between the germline ends. This CDR3 reads CSARVSSGNTIYF. The CDR3 DNA follows: TGCAGTGCTAGAGTCAGCTCTGGAAACACCATATATTTT.

Only a few counts were recorded for this clonotype. The V call is TRBV7-6, the J call TRBJ2-2; tentative D call: TRBD2 (6 bases). The V end was cut by 4 bases, the J end by 0 bases, with 12 bases between. The CDR3 extends over 16 amino acids. CDR1 is SGHVS, CDR2 FNYEAQ, per germline. Here the CDR3 reads CASSSEEGTNTGELFF. The CDR3, as DNA: TGTGCCAGCAGCTCGGAGGAGGGGACGAACACCGGGGAGCTGTTTTTT.

This clonotype was seen only a few times. The chain carries TRBV4-1 and TRBJ1-1; D gene uncertain. V was shortened by 1 base and J by 5 bases, with 14 bases between the two germline ends. Germline V lookup: CDR1 MGHRA, CDR2 YSYEKL. The CDR3 has 15 amino acids. The CDR3 DNA sequence: TGCGCCAGCAGCCAAGTAACCACCGGGCTTACTGAAGCTTTCTTT. Translated: CASSQVTTGLTEAFF.

This chain uses TRBV27 with TRBJ2-3, with TRBD1 identical over 8 bases. Germline values: CDR1 MNHEY, CDR2 SMNVEV (reference sequence). The V gene end was trimmed by 7 bases and the J gene end by 3 bases; junction bases not matched to a gene: 3. There are 13 residues in the CDR3. The CDR3 sequence is CASTGGETDTQYF. The CDR3 DNA is TGTGCCAGCACAGGGGGCGAAACAGATACGCAGTATTTT.

The V and J genes are TRBV7-2 and TRBJ1-1, with D unclear. Germline values: CDR1 SGHTA, CDR2 FQGNSA. The CDR3 has 14 amino acids. Trimming removed 5 bases from V and 5 bases from J, with 15 bases in between. CDR3 sequence reads: CASSRRGGGTEAFF. CDR3 DNA: TGTGCCAGCAGCCGCCGAGGCGGAGGGACTGAAGCTTTCTTT. The entire variable domain, with the rest obtained from reference TRBV7-2 and TRBJ1-1, is as follows: GAGVSQSPSNKVTEKGKDVELRCDPISGHTALYWYRQSLGQGLEFLIYFQGNSAPDKSGLPSDRFSAERTGGSVSTLTIQRTQQEDSAVYLCASSRRGGGTEAFFGQGTRLTVV.

V and J are TRBV30 and TRBJ2-1, with D possibly TRBD2 on 6 matching bases. Trimming removed 2 bases from V and 5 bases from J, with 7 bases in between. The CDR3 is made up of 12 amino acids. The germline V gene encodes CDR1 GTSNPN and CDR2 SVGIG (reference sequence). As DNA, the CDR3 is TGTGCCTGGAGTCTAGCGCACAATGAGCAGTTCTTC. Amino acid sequence: CAWSLAHNEQFF.

The sample holds many counts of this clonotype. The chain carries TRBV2 and TRBJ1-5; D not resolved. The CDR3 spans 15 residues. From germline, CDR1 is SNHLY and CDR2 FYNNEI. The ends were cut back, 6 bases at V and 0 bases at J, with 12 bases in the middle. In DNA, the CDR3 is TGTGCCAGCAGCCAAGGCGTTGCTAGCAATCAGCCCCAGCATTTT. Translation: CASSQGVASNQPQHF. The entire variable domain, with the rest obtained from reference TRBV2 and TRBJ1-5, is as follows: EPEVTQTPSHQVTQMGQEVILRCVPISNHLYFYWYRQILGQKVEFLVSFYNNEISEKSEIFDDQFSVERPDGSNFTLKIRSTKLEDSAMYFCASSQGVASNQPQHFGDGTRLSIL.

The V gene is TRBV5-4, the J gene TRBJ1-5; D perhaps matches TRBD1 (6 bases). This CDR3 contains 13 residues. CDR1 is SGHNT, CDR2 YYREEE, per germline (reference sequence). Deletions cut 6 bases from V and 5 bases from J, with 12 bases between. The CDR3 nucleotides read TGTGCCAGCATCAAGAAGGGGGATCAGCCCCAGCATTTT. The encoded protein is CASIKKGDQPQHF.